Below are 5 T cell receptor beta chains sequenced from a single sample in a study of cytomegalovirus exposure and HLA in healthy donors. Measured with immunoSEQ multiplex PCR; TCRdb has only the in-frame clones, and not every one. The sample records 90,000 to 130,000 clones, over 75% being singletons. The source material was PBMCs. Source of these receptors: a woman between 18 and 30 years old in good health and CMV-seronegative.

The CDR3 sequence is CASSQDSGSNQPQHF. The CDR3 DNA reads TGTGCCAGCAGCCAAGATTCCGGGAGCAATCAGCCCCAGCATTTT. The gene calls are TRBV4-2 and TRBJ1-5; no definite D call. Trimming shortened V by 0 bases and J by 1 base, and 7 bases separated the two germline ends. The CDR3 covers 15 residues. Looked up from germline, CDR1 is LGHNA and CDR2 is YNFKEQ.

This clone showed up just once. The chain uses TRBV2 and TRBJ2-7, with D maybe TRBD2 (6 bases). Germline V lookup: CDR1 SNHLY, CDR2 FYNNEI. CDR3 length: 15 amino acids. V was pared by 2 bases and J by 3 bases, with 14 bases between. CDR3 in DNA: TGTGCCAGCAGTGAATCGGGGGATGGAGACTACGAGCAGTACTTC. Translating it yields CASSESGDGDYEQYF.

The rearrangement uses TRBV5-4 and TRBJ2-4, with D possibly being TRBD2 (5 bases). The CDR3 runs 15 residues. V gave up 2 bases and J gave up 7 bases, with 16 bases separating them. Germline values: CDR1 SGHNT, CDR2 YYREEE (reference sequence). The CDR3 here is CASSLTAEGTNIQYF. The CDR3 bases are TGTGCCAGCAGCTTAACAGCAGAGGGAACCAACATTCAGTACTTC.

CDR3 sequence reads: CASSRLGDRGLSPLHF. DNA of the CDR3: TGCGCCAGCAGCCGCCTCGGGGACAGGGGGCTTTCACCCCTCCACTTT. The genes are TRBV4-1 and TRBJ1-6; the match to TRBD1 covers 12 bases. CDR1 MGHRA and CDR2 YSYEKL come from the germline V gene. V gave up 4 bases and J gave up 9 bases; unmatched junction bases: 7. The CDR3 is made up of 16 amino acids.

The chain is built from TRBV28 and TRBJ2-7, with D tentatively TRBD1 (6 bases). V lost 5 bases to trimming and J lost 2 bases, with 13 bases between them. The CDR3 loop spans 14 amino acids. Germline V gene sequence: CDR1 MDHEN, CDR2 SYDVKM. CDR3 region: CASSVGTRTYEQYF. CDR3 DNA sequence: TGTGCCAGCAGTGTGGGGACACGAACCTACGAGCAGTACTTC. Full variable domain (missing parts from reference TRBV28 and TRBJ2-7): DVKVTQSSRYLVKRTGEKVFLECVQDMDHENMFWYRQDPGLGLRLIYFSYDVKMKEKGDIPEGYSVSREKKERFSLILESASTNQTSMYLCASSVGTRTYEQYFGPGTRLTVT.